This T cell receptor (beta chain) came from a study of blood T cell repertoires in COVID-19. Study information: Sample material is recorded as cDNA or gDNA derived from T cells, B-cell-depleted T cells, or PBMCs.

This clone is a singleton in its sample. Those enrolled in Seattle joined during active infection and were followed longitudinally afterward. Original data processing: Estimation of nucleated cell counts was performed using reference gene primer amplification. Clones were sequenced by immunoSEQ multiplex PCR, and TCRdb holds only the in-frame ones, with some missing. V, J and clone size derive from that table, while D and trimming were established from the DNA sequence. The sample consists of about 180,000 clones, 83% of them appearing once. The germline gives CDR1 SGHRS, CDR2 YFSETQ. The CDR3 covers 14 residues. V lost 1 base and J lost 5, with 12 bases in between.

Sequencing was done on a sample of peripheral blood. This clonotype was sampled from a woman in her 70s with COVID-19, enrolled during active disease. The chain combines TRBV5-1 with TRBJ1-1, with D tentatively TRBD1 (6 bases). CDR3: CASSLTGLATEAFF. The CDR3, as DNA: TGCGCCAGCAGCTTGACAGGGCTAGCTACTGAAGCTTTCTTT.